This T cell receptor (beta chain) appears in the sequencing data of a study of T cell responses to AZD1222 COVID-19 vaccine. The study's findings and limits: Mostly white British, mostly female donors; authors suggested clonal diversity may be underestimated. Two AZD1222 administrations were followed by greater Spike-specific TCR breadth and depth. Seropositive at baseline were only five or six AZD1222 recipients. The study sampled repertoires only after the peak T cell response.

About this clone itself: Its specificity is unknown.

Trimming took 3 bases from V and 1 from J, leaving 14 bases between them. Germline V gene data show CDR1 as SGDLS and CDR2 as YYNGEE. The CDR3 has 16 residues. Data came from immunoSEQ multiplex PCR; TCRdb stores just in-frame clones and leaves some out. Of about 120,000 clones detected, around 90% appear once; the ten largest clones hold roughly 8.9%. This sequence joins TRBV9 and TRBJ2-1; D possibly matches TRBD1 or TRBD2 (6 bases each). The origin of this receptor is an adult in good health. Sample: peripheral blood, taken on day 0 of AZD1222 vaccination. For the CDR3, the DNA is TGTGCCAGCAGCGCGAGGGGGGTGAGGTCCTACAATGAGCAGTTCTTC. Translated, it gives CASSARGVRSYNEQFF. Full variable domain (remainder filled in from reference TRBV9 and TRBJ2-1): DSGVTQTPKHLITATGQRVTLRCSPRSGDLSVYWYQQSLDQGLQFLIQYYNGEERAKGNILERFSAQQFPDLHSELNLSSLELGDSALYFCASSARGVRSYNEQFFGPGTRLTVL.